This TCR beta chain originates from a study of cytomegalovirus exposure and HLA in healthy donors. Trimming took 6 bases from V and 4 from J, leaving 9 bases between them. CDR3 size: 12 residues. Germline loops: CDR1 MNHEY, CDR2 SMNVEV (reference sequence). Using immunoSEQ multiplex PCR, the repertoire was profiled, and TCRdb retains in-frame clones only, with some absent. The data show approximately 230,000 clones, approximately 84% seen once. Source material: PBMCs. The rearrangement joins TRBV27 to TRBJ1-1; D gene ambiguous. The receptor was isolated from a man between 18 and 35 years old in good health and CMV-seropositive. In DNA form, the CDR3 reads TGTGCCAGCAGGTCAGTGGGCACTGAAGCTTTCTTT. Its protein is CASRSVGTEAFF.